This passage covers 11 T cell receptor beta chains from one sample sequenced in a study of PD-1 blockade in classical Hodgkin lymphoma. Profiled with immunoSEQ multiplex PCR; TCRdb holds only in-frame clones, not every one. The table has 25,000 to 35,000 clones, 55% to 75% seen once. Every patient relapsed after autologous stem cell transplantation, and brentuximab vedotin exposure varied. Sequencing was performed on peripheral blood mononuclear cells (PBMCs), taken before the second cycle of nivolumab. The receptor set was obtained from a human donor with classical Hodgkin lymphoma.

The chain links TRBV11-2 to TRBJ1-2, with 10 bases lining up with TRBD1. With 5 bases clipped from V and 0 bases from J, the junction kept 3 bases outside the gene matches. The CDR3 length is 15 residues. CDR1 and CDR2 from the germline V gene are SGHAT and FQNNGV. The chain's CDR3 is CASSGGTGANYGYTF. The CDR3 DNA reads TGTGCCAGCAGCGGGGGGACAGGGGCTAACTATGGCTACACCTTC.

In DNA, the CDR3 is TGTGCCAGCAGGCTTCTAGCGGGGGGGATGGAGACCCAGTACTTC. It specifies CASRLLAGGMETQYF. V and J are TRBV6-6 and TRBJ2-5; 12 nucleotides align to TRBD2. The CDR3 extends over 15 amino acids. Per the germline V gene, CDR1 is MNHNY and CDR2 is SVGAGI (reference sequence). J lost 5 bases, V lost 6 bases, and 7 bases had no gene match.

The V call is TRBV2, the J call TRBJ1-5, with 8 bases aligning to TRBD1. With V trimmed by 4 bases and J by 4 bases, 0 bases remained unmatched. The CDR3 is made up of 13 amino acids. The germline V gene has CDR1 SNHLY and CDR2 FYNNEI. The CDR3: CASSGTGNQPQHF. DNA for the CDR3: TGTGCCAGCAGTGGGACAGGGAATCAGCCCCAGCATTTT. Full variable domain (missing parts from reference TRBV2 and TRBJ1-5): EPEVTQTPSHQVTQMGQEVILRCVPISNHLYFYWYRQILGQKVEFLVSFYNNEISEKSEIFDDQFSVERPDGSNFTLKIRSTKLEDSAMYFCASSGTGNQPQHFGDGTRLSIL.

This clone was counted many times. The sample contains more than one DNA sequence encoding this CDR3. This CDR3 reads CASRHPGQGSSYNSPLHF. As DNA, the CDR3 is TGTGCCAGCAGGCATCCGGGACAGGGAAGCTCCTATAATTCACCCCTCCACTTT. V is TRBV5-4 and J is TRBJ1-6; 9 bases align to TRBD1. This CDR3 spans 18 amino acids. Germline V gives CDR1 SGHNT, CDR2 YYREEE (reference sequence). V lost 5 bases to trimming and J lost 0 bases; unmatched junction nucleotides: 9. Together with reference TRBV5-4 and TRBJ1-6, the CDR3 gives the full variable domain: ETGVTQSPTHLIKTRGQQVTLRCSSQSGHNTVSWYQQALGQGPQFIFQYYREEENGRGNFPPRFSGLQFPNYSSELNVNALELDDSALYLCASRHPGQGSSYNSPLHFGNGTRLTVT.

This rearrangement joins TRBV4-2 to TRBJ2-1; TRBD2 matches at 8 bases. The CDR3 spans 16 residues. CDR1 is LGHNA, CDR2 YNFKEQ, per germline. J gave up 0 bases and V 1 base, and 2 bases lay outside the gene matches. CDR3 sequence (DNA): TGTGCCAGCAGCCAAGGCGGGGGGACCTCCTACAATGAGCAGTTCTTC. Amino acid sequence: CASSQGGGTSYNEQFF.

The chain has TRBV4-1 and TRBJ1-5; a weak D match, TRBD1 (5 bases). CDR1 is MGHRA, CDR2 YSYEKL, per germline. Trimming stripped 2 bases from V and 3 bases from J, with 11 bases between. The CDR3 has 15 residues. CDR3 residues: CASSQLRGNNQPQHF. CDR3 in DNA: TGCGCCAGCAGCCAATTACGGGGGAACAATCAGCCCCAGCATTTT.

This sequence joins TRBV7-9 and TRBJ2-5; no clear D. The CDR3 loop spans 14 amino acids. Per the germline V gene, CDR1 is SEHNR and CDR2 is FQNEAQ (reference sequence). V lost 5 bases and J lost 7, with 17 bases in between. CDR3 in amino acids: CASSPSDGSRTQYF. The CDR3 DNA follows: TGTGCCAGCAGCCCTTCGGACGGCAGCAGGACCCAGTACTTC.

The rearrangement joins TRBV7-9 to TRBJ2-7; D gene unclear. Germline V gene sequence: CDR1 SEHNR, CDR2 FQNEAQ (reference sequence). Trimming took 1 base from V and 2 from J, leaving 9 bases between them. The CDR3 sequence is 14 residues long. CDR3 nucleotide sequence: TGTGCCAGCAGCTTAGACCCGGACCCCTACGAGCAGTACTTC. The encoded protein is CASSLDPDPYEQYF.

The rearrangement joins TRBV5-4 to TRBJ2-5; TRBD2 aligns across 10 bases. Germline V gene lookup returns CDR1 SGHNT and CDR2 YYREEE (reference sequence). Unmatched junction bases numbered 7, after V lost 0 bases and J lost 5 bases. The CDR3 loop spans 16 amino acids. CDR3 amino acids: CASSLEAGGPRETQYF. CDR3 DNA sequence: TGTGCCAGCAGCTTGGAAGCGGGGGGGCCTCGGGAGACCCAGTACTTC.

This chain uses TRBV6-5 with TRBJ1-1; TRBD1 aligns across 8 bases. V gave up 5 bases and J gave up 4 bases; unmatched junction bases: 9. The germline gives CDR1 MNHEY, CDR2 SVGAGI. This CDR3 has 15 amino acids. CDR3 sequence: CASSPQIRGPTEAFF. DNA for the CDR3: TGTGCCAGCAGTCCGCAGATCAGGGGGCCCACTGAAGCTTTCTTT.

The rearrangement uses TRBV7-2 and TRBJ1-6, with TRBD1 matching 7 bases. The CDR3 runs 14 residues. Trimming at V came to 5 bases and at J to 11 bases, leaving 9 bases not matched to a gene. Germline V gene sequence: CDR1 SGHTA, CDR2 FQGNSA. Here the CDR3 reads CASSPGTDVAPLHF. Written as DNA, the CDR3 is TGTGCCAGCAGCCCCGGGACAGACGTCGCACCCCTCCACTTT.